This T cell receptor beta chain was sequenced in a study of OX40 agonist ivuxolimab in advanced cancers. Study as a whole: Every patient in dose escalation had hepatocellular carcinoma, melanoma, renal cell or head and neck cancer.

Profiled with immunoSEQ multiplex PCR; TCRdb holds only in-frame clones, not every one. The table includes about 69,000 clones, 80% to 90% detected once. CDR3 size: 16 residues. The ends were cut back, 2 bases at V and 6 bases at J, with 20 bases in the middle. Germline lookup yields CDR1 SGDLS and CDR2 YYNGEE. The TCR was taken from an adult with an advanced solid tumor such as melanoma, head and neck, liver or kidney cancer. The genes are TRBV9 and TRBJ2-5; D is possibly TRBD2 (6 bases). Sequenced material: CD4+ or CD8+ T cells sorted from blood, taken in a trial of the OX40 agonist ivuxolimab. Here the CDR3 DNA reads TGTGCCAGCAGCGTCCAGGAGGGAACCGGCAGGCAGACCCAGTACTTC. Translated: CASSVQEGTGRQTQYF.